The rows below give T cell receptor beta chains drawn from one sample of a study of CD8 T cells in ankylosing spondylitis. TCRdb recomputed calls from the 5' RACE reads with MiXCR, one row per CDR3 protein. This sample yields tens of thousands of distinct CDR3 sequences, of which about 4.2% are seen a single time; 4% belongs to the top ten. The sequencing input was blood, either unsorted or a sorted T cell fraction (not recorded which). Every receptor here comes from a female donor with ankylosing spondylitis or in good health (not recorded which). Each CDR3 is given without its conserved first and last residue.

v_call cdr3_length cdr3_aa
TRBV9 12 ASSRGQGGNIQY
TRBV9 13 ASSPSSLGTDTQY
TRBV9 11 ASSTQGAVQQF
TRBV9 13 ASSVGGAGANVLT
TRBV9 11 ASSPRWDQPQH
TRBV9 13 ASSVGGIAGNTIY
TRBV9 15 ASSVGPGASNTDTQY
TRBV9 14 ASSVSFQATNEKLF
TRBV9 13 ASSVVQGNTGELF
TRBV9 17 ASSPEGRYGVKSDTEAF
TRBV9 12 ASSVRDNYGELF
TRBV9 12 ASSVRMGTDTQY
TRBV9 14 ASSVRDRGTNSPLH
TRBV9 11 ASTGESTDTQY
TRBV9 13 ASSVDGAGADTQY
TRBV9 13 ASSPDVLKGNGYT
TRBV9 15 ASSPRPGGPGTDTQY
TRBV9 11 ASSVASNYGYT
TRBV9 14 ASSVEAGVRTGELF
TRBV9 11 ASSVGQQETQY
TRBV9 12 ASTPGQVSYEQY
TRBV21-1 13 ASSTSGGAKYEQY
TRBV9 15 ASSSSRDRDSPYGYT
TRBV9 12 ASSAGLAGHEQF
TRBV9 13 ASSLYSAGTDTQY
TRBV9 12 ASSVGGRVTEAF
TRBV9 13 ASSVTGGGGTEAF
TRBV9 13 ASSVGGPLNNEQF
TRBV9 14 ASSVGTGGHTGELF
TRBV9 12 ASGQGAHNSPLH
TRBV9 15 ASSDRDRGSNTGELF
TRBV9 13 ASSVAQTGSTEAF
TRBV9 17 ASSVATPTGNLADNEQF
TRBV9 12 ASSGGGPQETQY
TRBV9 11 ASSGRDVNEQF